This T cell receptor (beta chain) originates from a study of somatic mutations in cytotoxic T cells in rheumatoid arthritis (dated by TCRdb to 2016 to 2017). In the study overall: Peripheral blood (30 ml EDTA) was collected from patients immediately after diagnosis and before any treatment began. A FACSAria II or Sony SH800 was used to flow-sort some V beta antibody-stained T-cell populations at nearly 100% purity, and TCRB sequencing was also done on sorted V beta1+ cells. Whether expanded CD8+ T-cell clones in untreated, newly diagnosed rheumatoid arthritis carry somatic mutations was the study question, and clonality was characterized with TCRB deep sequencing. For some 68 rheumatoid arthritis patients and some 20 healthy controls, TCRB deep sequencing was carried out. Patients and controls did not essentially differ in median age, which was nearly identical between the groups.

From a lookup of the germline V gene, CDR1 and CDR2 are SGHVS and FNYEAQ. V is cut by 4 bases and J by 6 bases, and the space between the germline ends is 16 bases. The CDR3 measures 15 amino acids from cysteine to phenylalanine. Only the CDR3 region is kept as DNA, spanning 45 bases read in frame from base 1. Turning to this clone: Its antigen remains unidentified. Base qualities are not provided; no much larger clone lies one nucleotide away.

Sequencing of TCRB CDR3 was done on genomic DNA with the immunoSEQ assay. Concerning the study's data processing: Patient CD8+ clones larger than 1% were compared against published virus-specific TCRB sequences, and only a few matched. Only productive TCRB rearrangements were included in the analyses. Defining a clone by its unique TCRB CDR3 sequence, the study calculated clonality as a productive clonality index derived from Shannon entropy. Repertoire overlap between two samples was calculated from the template counts of each clone relative to total templates per sample. A correlation with a Spearman r of roughly 0.66 was found between V-gene usage by flow cytometry and V-gene usage by TCRB sequencing. Here the immuneACCESS table is served through TCRdb, limited to in-frame sequences with V and J called. Missing clones are a known gap in these copies; in checked studies unresolved V genes cover under half, and the rest lacks a known reason. The DNA gave D and trimming, while V, J and clone size come from that table. The sample table records a few thousand clones; approximately 87% of these occur just once. Roughly a third of the sample belongs to the ten largest clones.

Positive magnetic bead selection on an AutoMACS was used to isolate CD4+ and CD8+ cells, with flow cytometry used to check purity. After a first flow cytometry screen using a TCR V beta antibody panel, clonal expansions were characterized through TCRB deep sequencing of sorted CD8+ fractions. Ficoll-Paque PLUS density gradient separation was used to isolate peripheral blood mononuclear cells. DNA from CD4-enriched, CD8-enriched or PBMC samples was extracted using Nucleospin Tissue or Tissue XS kits and then quantified on a Qubit 2.0 fluorometer. The study at large found these results: The slight TRBV07 underrepresentation in patients was not adjusted for multiple comparisons. CD8+ clonality increased with age in patients (Spearman r of about 0.45) but not in healthy controls. There was no significant difference in CD8+ T-cell clonality between rheumatoid arthritis patients and age-matched healthy controls. In about an eighth of the 65 patients, more than 20% of CD8+ cells belonged to the largest CD8+ clone, while several identical CD8+ TCRB sequences were shared between blood and synovial fluid. Viral specificity could not be ruled out by absence from virus-specific databases, and the antigen targets of the expanded CD8+ clones remained unknown.

The V gene is TRBV7-6 and the J gene is TRBJ2-1; no D gene can be assigned with confidence. The clonotype originates from a woman aged 60-75 years with rheumatoid arthritis. The sample was CD8+ T cells sorted from blood. For the CDR3, the sequence is CASSSDAIPGNEQFF. The DNA sequence follows: TGTGCCAGCAGCTCCGACGCCATCCCGGGCAATGAGCAGTTCTTC. The CDR3 plus the reference TRBV7-6 and TRBJ2-1 genes for the other parts give the full variable domain: GAGVSQSPRYKVTKRGQDVALRCDPISGHVSLYWYRQALGQGPEFLTYFNYEAQQDKSGLPNDRFSAERPEGSISTLTIQRTEQRDSAMYRCASSSDAIPGNEQFFGPGTRLTVL.